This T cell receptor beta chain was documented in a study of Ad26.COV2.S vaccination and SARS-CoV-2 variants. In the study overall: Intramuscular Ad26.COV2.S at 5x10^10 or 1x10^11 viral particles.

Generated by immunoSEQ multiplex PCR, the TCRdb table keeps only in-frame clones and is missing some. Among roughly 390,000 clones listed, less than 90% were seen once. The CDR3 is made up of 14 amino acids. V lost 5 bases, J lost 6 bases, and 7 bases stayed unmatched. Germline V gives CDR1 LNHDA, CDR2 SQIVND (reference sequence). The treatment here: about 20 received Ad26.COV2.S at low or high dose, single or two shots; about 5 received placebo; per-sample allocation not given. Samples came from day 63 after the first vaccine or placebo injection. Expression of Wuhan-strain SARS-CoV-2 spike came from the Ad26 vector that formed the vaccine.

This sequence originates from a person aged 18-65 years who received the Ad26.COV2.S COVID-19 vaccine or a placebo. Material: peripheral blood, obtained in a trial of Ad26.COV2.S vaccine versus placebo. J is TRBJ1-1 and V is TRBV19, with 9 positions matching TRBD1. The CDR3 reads CASSSMTGGPEAFF. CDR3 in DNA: TGTGCCAGTAGTTCAATGACAGGGGGGCCTGAAGCTTTCTTT.